The rows below give T cell receptor beta chains drawn from one sample of a study of shared clonotypes between healthy human individuals. Method: immunoSEQ multiplex PCR; TCRdb's copy keeps in-frame clones and lacks some. The sample holds about 490,000 clones; approximately 80% are singletons and the top ten take 13%. The sequenced material came from PBMCs. Receptors originate from a woman in her 40s in good health. Some clones in this sample may be carry-over from other donors' samples. Each CDR3 is given with its conserved first and last residue. D genes are given only for firm matches. Only part of the rows carry a size: once, few, many, or a class if the clone is expanded.

V gene	CDR3 length	J gene	clone size	D gene	CDR3 DNA	CDR3 protein
TRBV6-4	15	TRBJ2-1	NA	TRBD2	TGTGCCAGCAGTGGGGAAGCGGGAGCCTACAATGAGCAGTTCTTC	CASSGEAGAYNEQFF
TRBV10-3	15	TRBJ2-2	NA	TRBD2	TGTGCCATCAGCGGGACTAGCGCCAACACCGGGGAGCTGTTTTTT	CAISGTSANTGELFF
TRBV18	13	TRBJ1-2	NA	NA	TGTGCCAGCTCACCGGTTACACGGGACGGCTACACCTTC	CASSPVTRDGYTF
TRBV28	13	TRBJ2-5	NA	NA	TGTGCCAGCAGTCCTTCGGGCGCGGGGACCCAGTACTTC	CASSPSGAGTQYF
TRBV7-9	16	TRBJ2-7	few	TRBD1	TGTGCCAGCAGCTTAGGGAAGACAGGGGTCGAAAACGAGCAGTACTTC	CASSLGKTGVENEQYF
TRBV7-2	14	TRBJ1-4	NA	NA	TGTGCCAGCAGCCTGGGACCGCAGAATGAAAAACTGTTTTTT	CASSLGPQNEKLFF
TRBV5-6	13	TRBJ1-2	NA	TRBD1	TGTGCCAGCAGCGCGGACAGGGTCGGTGGCTACACCTTC	CASSADRVGGYTF
TRBV5-1	14	TRBJ1-3	NA	NA	TGCGCCAGCAGCTTGGACTACTCTGGAAACACCATATATTTT	CASSLDYSGNTIYF
TRBV6-6	16	TRBJ2-4	NA	TRBD1	TGTGCCAGCAGTTATCGCCGGGACAGGGGGGGAAACATTCAGTACTTC	CASSYRRDRGGNIQYF
TRBV7-2	16	TRBJ2-2	NA	TRBD2	TGTGCCAGCAGCATGACTAGCGGGATGAACACCGGGGAGCTGTTTTTT	CASSMTSGMNTGELFF
TRBV9	16	TRBJ2-3	once	TRBD2	TGTGCCAGCAGCGTTAGCGGGAGGGCCAGAACAGATACGCAGTATTTT	CASSVSGRARTDTQYF
TRBV12-5	15	TRBJ1-1	NA	NA	TGTGCTAGTGGTTTGGGTTTAGGGGCGAACACTGAAGCTTTCTTT	CASGLGLGANTEAFF
TRBV9	13	TRBJ2-2	few	TRBD1	TGTGCCAGCAGGTCAACAGGGGCCGGGGAGCTGTTTTTT	CASRSTGAGELFF
TRBV30	14	TRBJ1-2	once	NA	TGTGCCTGCTGGGAGGACCCCAAGAACTATGGCTACACCTTC	CACWEDPKNYGYTF
TRBV28	15	TRBJ2-3	NA	TRBD2	TGTGCCAGCAAGCCCGGGGGGTTGAGCACAGATACGCAGTATTTT	CASKPGGLSTDTQYF
TRBV15	15	TRBJ2-7	NA	TRBD1	TGTGCCACCAGCAGAGATCCCGGGACAGCCTACGAGCAGTACTTC	CATSRDPGTAYEQYF
TRBV5-2	16	TRBJ1-2	NA	NA	TGTGCCAGCAATAAAGGTGGAGTACGAAAGACCTATGGCTACACCTTC	CASNKGGVRKTYGYTF
TRBV19	16	TRBJ1-5	NA	TRBD1	TGTGCCAGTAGTATCTACCCGGGACAGGGGAGCCAGCCCCAGCATTTT	CASSIYPGQGSQPQHF
TRBV5-1	13	TRBJ1-2	NA	TRBD1	TGCGCCAGCAGCTGGGGGACAGGCGGTGGCTACACCTTC	CASSWGTGGGYTF
TRBV7-2	16	TRBJ2-3	NA	TRBD2	TGTGCCAGCAGCTTACAACTAGCGGACCGCGGGCGTACGCAGTATTTT	CASSLQLADRGRTQYF
TRBV27	13	TRBJ2-1	NA	NA	TGTGCCAGCAGTTCTCTAAGCACCTTAATGCAGTTCTTC	CASSSLSTLMQFF
TRBV2	16	TRBJ2-7	NA	TRBD2	TGTGCCAGCAGACAAGGACTAGCGGGAGGGAGTGGAGAGCAGTACTTC	CASRQGLAGGSGEQYF
TRBV2	15	TRBJ1-5	NA	NA	TGTGCCAGCAGTGGGGGCCGGGCGTTCAATCAGCCCCAGCATTTT	CASSGGRAFNQPQHF
TRBV4-1	15	TRBJ1-1	NA	NA	TGCGCCAGCAGCCAAGCGGGGGGACGGCGCACTGAAGCTTTCTTT	CASSQAGGRRTEAFF
TRBV2	16	TRBJ2-5	NA	TRBD1	TGTGCCAGCAGTGACGGGACAGGGGGTTCCCAAGAGACCCAGTACTTC	CASSDGTGGSQETQYF
TRBV10-3	14	TRBJ2-4	NA	TRBD2	TGTGCCATCAGTGAACCGGCGGGGGGCAGCATTCAGTACTTC	CAISEPAGGSIQYF
TRBV9	12	TRBJ1-2	once	NA	TGTGCCAGCAGCGCGAGCGAACAGGAAATCCCTTTC	CASSASEQEIPF
TRBV10-1	12	TRBJ2-1	few	NA	TGCGCCAGCAGTGATACTAGCAATGAGCAGTTCTTC	CASSDTSNEQFF
TRBV18	13	TRBJ2-4	NA	NA	TGTGCCAGCTCACGGGCAGGAGTTAACATTCAGTACTTC	CASSRAGVNIQYF